The 4 T cell receptor beta chains listed next were all sequenced from one sample in a study of T cell responses to AZD1222 COVID-19 vaccine. The method was immunoSEQ multiplex PCR; TCRdb's version includes in-frame clones alone and lacks a portion of them. The data hold approximately 140,000 clones, with 90% to 95% observed a single time. Source: peripheral blood, taken on day 0 of MenACWY control vaccination. These receptors came from an adult in good health.

This clone showed up just once. The chain has TRBV3-1 (or the pseudogene TRBV3-2) and TRBJ2-2; possible D gene TRBD2, 7 bases. CDR1 LGHDT and CDR2 YNNKEL come from the germline V gene (reference sequence). This CDR3 has 12 residues. V was trimmed by 4 bases and J by 11 bases, leaving 11 bases between them. In DNA, the CDR3 is TGTGCCAGCAGCCTAGGGGGGGGAGAGCTGTTTTTT. It encodes CASSLGGGELFF.

V usage is TRBV24-1 and J usage is TRBJ2-1, with 7 bases lining up with TRBD2. Germline trimming cut 10 bases from V and 4 bases from J; bases unmatched to any gene: 15. The CDR3 sequence is 16 residues long. Germline CDR1 is KGHDR and CDR2 is SFDVKD. CDR3 coding DNA: TGTGCCACGGCTGGCGACGGGGCGGGAGTTTACAATGAGCAGTTCTTC. It specifies CATAGDGAGVYNEQFF.

This clone has just one count. This chain uses TRBV7-2 with TRBJ1-5; D is perhaps TRBD1 (5 bases). The CDR3 loop spans 13 amino acids. V lost 5 bases and J lost 5, with 10 bases in between. The germline V gene encodes CDR1 SGHTA and CDR2 FQGNSA. In DNA form, the CDR3 reads TGTGCCAGCAGCACGGACAAATATCAGCCCCAGCATTTT. Protein sequence: CASSTDKYQPQHF.

This chain uses TRBV18 with TRBJ1-4; D not certain. The CDR3 extends over 15 amino acids. The germline V gene encodes CDR1 KGHSH and CDR2 LQKENI. V lost 0 bases, J lost 8 bases, and 13 bases lay in between. CDR3 in DNA: TGTGCCAGCTCACCACCTGGCCAGGCTGGAGAAAAACTGTTTTTT. This translates into CASSPPGQAGEKLFF.